The 31 T cell receptor beta chains given below trace back to one sample, sequenced in a study of blood T cell repertoires in COVID-19. Data came from immunoSEQ multiplex PCR; TCRdb stores just in-frame clones and leaves some out. The table has roughly 120,000 clones, approximately 87% seen once. What was sequenced was peripheral blood. The receptors stem from a man in his thirties or forties with acute or convalescent COVID-19.

The chain recombines TRBV4-3 with TRBJ1-6, with a possible D match to TRBD1 (6 bases). There are 15 residues in the CDR3. Germline V gene data show CDR1 as LGHNA and CDR2 as YSLEER. V was clipped by 0 bases and J by 9 bases, with 12 bases between them. The CDR3 region is CASSQEDRSSSPLHF. CDR3 nucleotides: TGCGCCAGCAGCCAAGAAGACAGGTCTTCTTCACCCCTCCACTTT.

V and J are TRBV21-1 and TRBJ1-6; the tabulated D call, TRBD1, remains unverified against the DNA. TRBV21-1 is a recognized pseudogene. The CDR3 runs to 15 residues. CDR3 amino acids: CASSSLGTGNSPLHF. CDR3 bases: TGTGCCAGCAGCAGCCTAGGGACAGGGAATTCACCCCTCCACTTT.

The chain employs TRBV18 and TRBJ2-7; TRBD1 agrees at 12 bases. CDR3 size: 15 residues. Per germline, CDR1 KGHSH and CDR2 LQKENI. V lost 5 bases, J lost 4 bases, and 6 bases stayed unmatched. DNA of the CDR3: TGTGCCAGCTCAGCCGGGACAGGGGGCACATACGAGCAGTACGTC. This translates into CASSAGTGGTYEQYV.

The chain couples TRBV4-3 to TRBJ2-1, with TRBD2 matching 11 bases. Germline CDR1 LGHNA, CDR2 YSLEER. The CDR3 loop spans 18 amino acids. V lost 0 bases to trimming and J lost 0 bases; unmatched junction nucleotides: 4. This CDR3 reads CASSQDPSGGLSYNEQFF. Written as DNA, the CDR3 is TGCGCCAGCAGCCAAGATCCTAGCGGGGGGCTCTCCTACAATGAGCAGTTCTTC.

In DNA, the CDR3 is TGTGCCAGCAGCCCAGGAAGCTCCTACGAGCAGTACTTC. Amino acids: CASSPGSSYEQYF. The V gene is TRBV11-1, the J gene TRBJ2-7; D is uncertain. Germline assignment: CDR1 SGHAT and CDR2 FQDESV (reference sequence). The germline V and J ends were trimmed by 5 bases and 0 bases, with 8 bases remaining between them. The CDR3 sequence is 13 residues long. The whole variable domain, remainder taken from reference TRBV11-1 and TRBJ2-7, is EAEVAQSPRYKITEKSQAVAFWCDPISGHATLYWYRQILGQGPELLVQFQDESVVDDSQLPKDRFSAERLKGVDSTLKIQPAELGDSAMYLCASSPGSSYEQYFGPGTRLTVT.

The genes are TRBV11-3 and TRBJ1-1, with D unresolved. This CDR3 is 13 amino acids long. The V end was cut by 5 bases, the J end by 0 bases, with 7 bases between. Germline CDR1 SGHNT, CDR2 YENEEA. Written as DNA, the CDR3 is TGTGCCAGCAGCCCCACAATGAACACTGAAGCTTTCTTT. This translates into CASSPTMNTEAFF.

The V call is TRBV18, the J call TRBJ2-1; a possible D gene is TRBD2 (6 bases). CDR1 and CDR2 (germline): KGHSH, LQKENI. Between the trimmed V and J ends, which lost 3 bases and 8 bases, there was a span of 20 bases. The CDR3 covers 16 residues. The CDR3 here is CASSPRQVAVGDEQFF. The DNA for the CDR3 is TGTGCCAGCTCACCCCGCCAGGTAGCGGTAGGGGATGAGCAGTTCTTC.

The chain combines TRBV10-1 with TRBJ1-1; 7 nucleotides match TRBD1. CDR3 length equals 14 residues. Looked up from germline, CDR1 is WNHNN and CDR2 is SYGVQD (reference sequence). The V gene end was trimmed by 6 bases and the J gene end by 3 bases; junction bases not matched to a gene: 7. Written as DNA, the CDR3 is TGCGCCAGCAGCGAAGACAGGGTGTACACTGAAGCTTTCTTT. It encodes CASSEDRVYTEAFF.

The V gene is TRBV7-2, the J gene TRBJ2-2; D gene ambiguous. Trimming left V 2 bases short and J 7 bases short, with 17 bases between. Germline V lookup: CDR1 SGHTA, CDR2 FQGNSA. CDR3 length equals 16 residues. CDR3 DNA sequence: TGTGCCAGCAGCTTACCCTCAGCCCTAGGAGTCGGGGAGCTGTTTTTT. As protein: CASSLPSALGVGELFF.

The chain joins TRBV13 to TRBJ2-3; 12 bases agree with TRBD2. Unmatched junction bases numbered 14, after V lost 5 bases and J lost 5 bases. The CDR3 sequence is 18 residues long. The V gene's germline CDR1 is PRHDT and CDR2 FYEKMQ (reference sequence). The CDR3 loop reads CASSKVGLAGGPGDTQYF. The CDR3 nucleotides read TGTGCCAGCAGCAAAGTCGGGCTAGCGGGGGGGCCTGGAGATACGCAGTATTTT.

Comment on this clone: The conserved phenylalanine or tryptophan normally closing the CDR3 is absent here, so this likely arose from a read error. The limits of the CDR3 on the DNA are not certain, so only TCRdb's listed CDR3 is given. The chain carries TRBV23-1 and TRBJ2-7; no DNA check was done on the table's D call, TRBD2. Being an ORF, TRBV23-1 has a function that is uncertain. The CDR3 extends over 9 residues, inclusive of both ends. The CDR3 loop is CASSLPRST.

This clone was picked up one time. The rearrangement joins TRBV30 to TRBJ1-2, with 11 bases lining up with TRBD1. The V and J ends lost 5 bases and 8 bases, in that order; junction bases with no gene match: 7. Germline CDR1 and CDR2: GTSNPN and SVGIG (reference sequence). The CDR3 covers 13 residues. The CDR3 spells CAWARDRGGGYTF. CDR3 nucleotide sequence: TGTGCCTGGGCCCGGGACAGGGGGGGCGGCTACACCTTC.

The V gene is TRBV6-1, the J gene TRBJ2-7; perhaps TRBD2 as D (6 bases). The CDR3 sequence is 14 residues long. Germline CDR1 is MNHNS and CDR2 is SASEGT. With 1 base removed from V and 5 bases from J, the gap between germline ends came to 12 bases. The DNA for the CDR3 is TGTGCCAGCAGTGAAGGTGGAGGGTACCACGAGCAGTACGTC. It is translated as CASSEGGGYHEQYV.

The chain carries TRBV16 and TRBJ1-1; no reliable D call. CDR3 length equals 16 residues. Germline CDR1 is KGHSY and CDR2 is FQNENV. Between the trimmed V and J ends, which lost 4 bases and 2 bases, there was a span of 17 bases. The CDR3 DNA reads TGTGCCAGCAGCCCCCCGTGGAGAGGTGCTAACACTGAAGCTTTCTTT. Translating it yields CASSPPWRGANTEAFF.

CDR3 coding DNA: TGCGCCAGCAGCCAAGATAAAGGGACAGGGCAATATACTAATGAAAAACTGTTTTTT. This encodes CASSQDKGTGQYTNEKLFF. This sequence joins TRBV4-1 and TRBJ1-4; 9 nucleotides match TRBD1. There are 19 residues in the CDR3. Trimming removed 0 bases from V and 2 bases from J; junction bases left unmatched: 10. Germline loops: CDR1 MGHRA, CDR2 YSYEKL.

The CDR3 loop is CASSDVGASPEQFF. The CDR3 DNA reads as TGTGCCAGCAGTGATGTGGGAGCCTCCCCTGAGCAGTTCTTC. V is TRBV2 and J is TRBJ2-1; perhaps TRBD2 as D (5 bases). The CDR3 totals 14 residues. Germline loops: CDR1 SNHLY, CDR2 FYNNEI. V lost 3 bases to trimming and J lost 9 bases, with 15 bases between them.

The rearrangement joins TRBV5-8 to TRBJ2-1; TRBD1 matches at 10 bases. Germline CDR1 is SGHTS and CDR2 is YDEGEE. The trim removed 0 bases at V and 1 base at J, leaving 1 base unmatched. There are 16 residues in the CDR3. The CDR3 spells CASSLVGQGSYNEQFF. CDR3 nucleotides: TGTGCCAGCAGCTTGGTGGGACAGGGGTCCTACAATGAGCAGTTCTTC.

The chain has TRBV6-5 and TRBJ2-7, with 7 positions matching TRBD2. CDR1 is MNHEY, CDR2 SVGAGI, per germline. The ends lost 8 bases at V and 0 bases at J; junction bases unmatched: 4. This CDR3 has 13 amino acids. Written as DNA, the CDR3 is TGTGCCAGCGGAGCGGGGACCTCCTACGAGCAGTACTTC. This sequence encodes CASGAGTSYEQYF.

The chain is built from TRBV19 and TRBJ2-1; TRBD1 might be the D (5 bases). The CDR3 has 15 amino acids. CDR1 and CDR2 (germline): LNHDA, SQIVND (reference sequence). Trimming pared 2 bases from V and 3 bases from J, leaving 11 bases between. CDR3 in amino acids: CASSIQGRVYNEQFF. The DNA for the CDR3 is TGTGCCAGTAGTATACAGGGTAGGGTCTACAATGAGCAGTTCTTC.

This clone was observed a few times. J is TRBJ1-4 and V is TRBV2; 12 positions agree with TRBD1. CDR1 is SNHLY, CDR2 FYNNEI, per germline. The V and J ends lost 6 bases and 8 bases, in that order; junction bases with no gene match: 1. The CDR3 consists of 13 residues. The CDR3 DNA is TGTGCCAGCAGCGGGACAGGGGGCGAAAAACTGTTTTTT. Translated, it gives CASSGTGGEKLFF.

The genes are TRBV30 and TRBJ2-2, with 13 bases that match TRBD2. Trimming at V came to 5 bases and at J to 6 bases, leaving 9 bases not matched to a gene. The germline V gene encodes CDR1 GTSNPN and CDR2 SVGIG (reference sequence). The CDR3 extends over 16 amino acids. The CDR3 loop reads CAWGSGLAGAAGELFF. In nucleotides, the CDR3 is TGTGCCTGGGGATCTGGACTAGCGGGGGCGGCCGGGGAGCTGTTTTTT.

The rearrangement uses TRBV27 and TRBJ1-2, with 9 bases identical to TRBD1. The CDR3 spans 14 residues. The germline V gene encodes CDR1 MNHEY and CDR2 SMNVEV (reference sequence). The junction had 8 bases not matched to a gene; V was cut back by 5 bases and J by 7 bases. CDR3 residues: CASSHPGQGSGYTF. The CDR3 DNA reads as TGTGCCAGCAGTCACCCGGGACAGGGTTCTGGCTACACCTTC.

This CDR3 reads CASSPRKWGQGDEKLFF. Written as DNA, the CDR3 is TGTGCCAGCAGTCCGAGGAAATGGGGACAGGGCGATGAAAAACTGTTTTTT. The chain joins TRBV7-9 to TRBJ1-4, with 9 bases that match TRBD1. CDR1 and CDR2 (germline): SEHNR, FQNEAQ (reference sequence). V lost 6 bases to trimming and J lost 6 bases; unmatched junction nucleotides: 14. The CDR3 length is 17 residues.

The gene calls are TRBV6-2 or TRBV6-3 and TRBJ1-2; TRBD1 is a possible D gene (6 bases). The germline V gene has CDR1 MNHEY and CDR2 SVGEGT. V gave up 4 bases and J gave up 0 bases, with 12 bases separating them. This CDR3 is 15 amino acids long. CDR3 nucleotides: TGTGCCAGCAGTTCCCCGGACAGTTCTAACTATGGCTACACCTTC. This encodes CASSSPDSSNYGYTF.

This clone was seen a single time. This sequence joins TRBV20-1 and TRBJ1-2, with D maybe TRBD1 (5 bases). Between the trimmed V and J ends, which lost 3 bases and 7 bases, there was a span of 9 bases. The CDR3 contains 11 residues. The germline gives CDR1 DFQATT, CDR2 SNEGSKA (reference sequence). The CDR3 reads CSASIRVGYTF. As DNA, the CDR3 is TGCAGTGCTAGTATCAGGGTTGGCTACACCTTC.

The chain joins TRBV7-2 to TRBJ1-2; possibly TRBD1 for D (5 bases). Germline V CDR1 and CDR2: SGHTA, FQGNSA. The CDR3 is 15 residues long. The ends were cut back, 1 base at V and 2 bases at J, with 11 bases in the middle. This chain's CDR3 is CASSLGGGDNYGYTF. CDR3 nucleotides: TGTGCCAGCAGCTTAGGGGGGGGAGACAACTATGGCTACACCTTC.

V is TRBV3-1 (or the pseudogene TRBV3-2) and J is TRBJ1-3; 7 bases align to TRBD1. Germline values: CDR1 LGHDT, CDR2 YNNKEL (reference sequence). The ends lost 8 bases at V and 6 bases at J; junction bases unmatched: 10. The CDR3 spans 14 residues. CDR3: CASATTGLENTIYF. CDR3 nucleotide sequence: TGTGCCAGCGCAACGACAGGGCTGGAAAACACCATATATTTT.

The chain employs TRBV5-4 and TRBJ1-6; D might be TRBD1 (6 bases). The ends were cut back, 1 base at V and 9 bases at J, with 23 bases in the middle. Per germline, CDR1 SGHNT and CDR2 YYREEE (reference sequence). The CDR3 is made up of 18 amino acids. The CDR3 nucleotides are TGTGCCAGCAGCTTGCTTCGGGGTGGGTCAGGGGAAGGTTCACCCCTCCACTTT. Amino acid sequence: CASSLLRGGSGEGSPLHF.

The chain combines TRBV18 with TRBJ1-2; TRBD1 matches at 12 bases. Germline CDR1 reads KGHSH; CDR2 reads LQKENI. The CDR3 length is 19 residues. J lost 4 bases, V lost 3 bases, and 15 bases had no gene match. As DNA, the CDR3 is TGTGCCAGCTCACCGTCCTCTGAAGGGACAGGGGGCCCTCCCTATGGCTACACCTTC. It translates to CASSPSSEGTGGPPYGYTF.

The V call is TRBV7-2, the J call TRBJ1-3; D may be TRBD1 (5 bases). The V end lost 2 bases, the J end lost 3 bases, and 14 bases lay between the germline ends. This CDR3 has 16 amino acids. Germline V lookup: CDR1 SGHTA, CDR2 FQGNSA. CDR3 nucleotides: TGTGCCAGCAGCTTACAGTTTTCAGGGTTTGGAAACACCATATATTTT. As protein: CASSLQFSGFGNTIYF.

The chain combines TRBV5-8 with TRBJ1-4; D is unresolved. Germline V lookup: CDR1 SGHTS, CDR2 YDEGEE. The CDR3 runs to 14 residues. Trimming pared 4 bases from V and 8 bases from J, leaving 15 bases between. The CDR3 region is CASSLRGGIEKLFF. In DNA, the CDR3 is TGTGCCAGCAGCCTCCGGGGAGGGATCGAAAAACTGTTTTTT.